This entry lists 25 T cell receptor beta chains sequenced from one sample in a study of blood T cells in healthy people across ages. Using a J-beta primer mix together with a sample-barcoded 5' primer, a second PCR was run for about 6 to 11 cycles. In TCRdb, the 5' RACE reads were re-called with MiXCR into one record per CDR3 protein. The sample lists around 500,000 distinct CDR3 sequences, about 27% occurring once. The same data also went into a second study, on T cells of mothers and their children.

Sample: blood. Receptors originate from a boy under 10 years old in good health.

The CDR3 DNA sequence: TGTGCCAGTATCGGTGAGGGCTATGGCTACACCTTC. Its translation: CASIGEGYGYTF. The J gene is TRBJ1-2, the V gene TRBV19; no clear D gene. The germline V and J ends were trimmed by 7 bases and 4 bases, with 10 bases remaining between them. Germline V gives CDR1 LNHDA, CDR2 SQIVND (reference sequence). CDR3 length equals 12 residues.

The rearrangement joins TRBV5-1 to TRBJ2-5; D is ambiguous. CDR3 length: 14 amino acids. The V gene lost 1 base and the J gene lost 2 bases, with 9 bases spanning the gap. Germline assignment: CDR1 SGHRS and CDR2 YFSETQ. The CDR3 coding sequence is TGCGCCAGCAGCTTGATGCAGATACAAGAGACCCAGTACTTC. This sequence encodes CASSLMQIQETQYF.

The chain employs TRBV14 and TRBJ2-3; D perhaps matches TRBD1 (6 bases). Germline V lookup: CDR1 SGHDN, CDR2 FVKESK. Trimming shortened V by 4 bases and J by 6 bases, and 20 bases separated the two germline ends. This CDR3 is 16 amino acids long. CDR3 loop: CASSPGPRGPWDTQYF. CDR3 nucleotides: TGTGCCAGCAGCCCAGGCCCCAGGGGCCCGTGGGATACGCAGTATTTT.

This clonotype appeared a few times. The CDR3 bases are TGTGCCAGCAGTTTTCAGCCGGGCACTAATGAAAAACTGTTTTTT. It codes for CASSFQPGTNEKLFF. The rearrangement joins TRBV28 to TRBJ1-4; D is uncertain. The germline V gene has CDR1 MDHEN and CDR2 SYDVKM. The CDR3 has 15 residues. Between the trimmed V and J ends, which lost 3 bases and 2 bases, there was a span of 10 bases.

This clonotype was found a few times. The genes are TRBV12-3 or TRBV12-4 and TRBJ2-3; D remains unclear. The CDR3 runs 10 residues. The V gene lost 10 bases and the J gene lost 4 bases, with 6 bases spanning the gap. The DNA of the CDR3 is TGTGCCAACATGTCAGATACGCAGTATTTT. This sequence encodes CANMSDTQYF.

The V and J genes are TRBV15 and TRBJ1-1; D is possibly TRBD1 (6 bases). The CDR3 is made up of 15 amino acids. Germline CDR1 LNHNV, CDR2 YYDKDF (reference sequence). The V and J ends lost 0 bases and 0 bases respectively, with 8 bases between them. Here the CDR3 DNA reads TGTGCCACCAGCAGAGACAGGGGACTGAACACTGAAGCTTTCTTT. Translated: CATSRDRGLNTEAFF.

This chain links TRBV29-1 with TRBJ1-2; 8 bases align to TRBD1. Germline V gene sequence: CDR1 SQVTM, CDR2 ANQGSEA. The CDR3 length is 11 residues. Unmatched junction bases numbered 3, after V lost 6 bases and J lost 6 bases. The DNA of the CDR3 is TGCAGCGTGCAGGGGGCGGATGGCTACACCTTC. Amino acids: CSVQGADGYTF.

V gene TRBV20-1 combines with J gene TRBJ2-7, with a tentative D call TRBD1 (6 bases). V lost 6 bases, J lost 5 bases, and 14 bases lay in between. The CDR3 loop spans 12 amino acids. Germline lookup yields CDR1 DFQATT and CDR2 SNEGSKA (reference sequence). DNA of the CDR3: TGCAGTGCCAGCGGACAGTTCGACGAGCAGTACTTC. Its translation is CSASGQFDEQYF.

This clonotype has just a few counts. V is TRBV10-3 and J is TRBJ2-4; D remains ambiguous. The CDR3 runs 13 residues. CDR1 is ENHRY and CDR2 is SYGVKD in the germline V gene. V dropped 4 bases and J dropped 9 bases, with 13 bases sitting between them. CDR3 amino acids: CAISGESGSIQYF. The CDR3 nucleotides read TGTGCCATCAGTGGGGAATCTGGAAGCATTCAGTACTTC.

There are a few counts of this clonotype. The chain links TRBV6-4 to TRBJ2-3, with D hard to call. Trimming left V 0 bases short and J 4 bases short, with 8 bases between. Germline-derived CDR1 and CDR2 are MRHNA and SNTAGT. The CDR3 is made up of 14 amino acids. The CDR3 nucleotides read TGTGCCAGCAGTGACTCGAGACTGCCAGATACGCAGTATTTT. Its translation is CASSDSRLPDTQYF.

This sequence joins TRBV15 and TRBJ1-1, with 8 bases identical to TRBD1. V lost 0 bases and J lost 4; bases outside the gene matches: 4. Germline V CDR1 and CDR2: LNHNV, YYDKDF (reference sequence). This CDR3 region has 15 residues. In nucleotides, the CDR3 is TGTGCCACCAGCAGAGAACCACAGGGGGTCACTGAAGCTTTCTTT. It translates to CATSREPQGVTEAFF.

This chain uses TRBV11-2 with TRBJ2-1; D not resolved. Germline lookup yields CDR1 SGHAT and CDR2 FQNNGV. The CDR3 consists of 14 residues. Trimming left V 1 base short and J 4 bases short, with 8 bases between. In nucleotides, the CDR3 is TGTGCCAGCAGCTTAGTTTCAGAATACAATGAGCAGTTCTTC. Amino acids: CASSLVSEYNEQFF.

V and J are TRBV10-3 and TRBJ2-5; no reliable D call. The CDR3 loop spans 13 amino acids. V dropped 3 bases and J dropped 5 bases, with 10 bases sitting between them. From germline, CDR1 is ENHRY and CDR2 SYGVKD. The DNA of the CDR3 is TGTGCCATCAGTGAAGTTGGCTGGGAGACCCAGTACTTC. Translated: CAISEVGWETQYF.

This clonotype appeared once. This chain joins TRBV24-1 and TRBJ2-1; possible D gene TRBD1, 5 bases. There are 16 residues in the CDR3. Trimming cost V 5 bases and J 2 bases, with 15 bases left between them. CDR1 is KGHDR, CDR2 SFDVKD, per germline. The CDR3 DNA reads as TGTGCCACCAGTGTGGCTGGGAAGGGGACCTACAATGAGCAGTTCTTC. The encoded protein is CATSVAGKGTYNEQFF.

This rearrangement joins TRBV7-9 to TRBJ2-5; D not certain. Germline V lookup: CDR1 SEHNR, CDR2 FQNEAQ (reference sequence). Trimming removed 8 bases from V and 1 base from J, with 11 bases in between. The CDR3 contains 13 residues. The chain's CDR3 is CASGQEFQETQYF. CDR3 DNA: TGTGCCAGCGGCCAAGAGTTCCAAGAGACCCAGTACTTC.

This chain links TRBV18 with TRBJ2-5; possible D gene TRBD2, 5 bases. The germline gives CDR1 KGHSH, CDR2 LQKENI. This CDR3 is 15 amino acids long. The germline V and J ends were trimmed by 3 bases and 5 bases, with 16 bases remaining between them. The CDR3 spells CASSPSPASWETQYF. The CDR3 nucleotides are TGTGCCAGCTCACCGAGCCCTGCTAGCTGGGAGACCCAGTACTTC. The variable domain in full, with the rest retrieved from reference TRBV18 and TRBJ2-5, is NAGVMQNPRHLVRRRGQEARLRCSPMKGHSHVYWYRQLPEEGLKFMVYLQKENIIDESGMPKERFSAEFPKEGPSILRIQQVVRGDSAAYFCASSPSPASWETQYFGPGTRLLVL.

There are a few counts of this clonotype. The chain has TRBV20-1 and TRBJ2-7; a weak D match, TRBD2 (6 bases). Germline V gene data show CDR1 as DFQATT and CDR2 as SNEGSKA (reference sequence). The CDR3 has 15 amino acids. V shed 4 bases and J shed 3 bases, with 19 bases lying between them. CDR3 sequence (DNA): TGCAGTGCTATCCCCCCTGCTAGCGCAGACTACGAGCAGTACTTC. Amino acids: CSAIPPASADYEQYF.

A few counts support this clonotype. The rearrangement links TRBV3-1 to TRBJ1-1; unclear D gene. This CDR3 region has 13 residues. Trimming cost V 1 base and J 1 base, with 4 bases left between them. Germline-derived CDR1 and CDR2 are LGHDT and YNNKEL (reference sequence). The CDR3 spells CASSQVANTEAFF. The CDR3 DNA is TGTGCCAGCAGCCAAGTGGCGAACACTGAAGCTTTCTTT.

This clonotype was observed a handful of times. V usage is TRBV5-1 and J usage is TRBJ2-7, with D perhaps TRBD2 (6 bases). Germline V CDR1 and CDR2: SGHRS, YFSETQ. Trimming cost V 4 bases and J 2 bases, with 13 bases left between them. CDR3 size: 14 residues. The CDR3 protein is CASSHIGGAYEQYF. The CDR3 DNA follows: TGCGCCAGCAGCCACATCGGCGGGGCCTACGAGCAGTACTTC.

This clonotype came up a few times. V usage is TRBV12-3 or TRBV12-4 and J usage is TRBJ2-5; D unclear. The tail of the sequence fits TRBJ2-7 better, so the J call may be wrong. This CDR3 is built from 12 residues. The CDR3 protein is CASSLSPSEQYF. Written as DNA, the CDR3 is TGTGCCAGCAGTTTATCCCCGTCCGAGCAGTACTTC.

This clonotype was found many times. The genes are TRBV12-3 or TRBV12-4 and TRBJ2-7, with D unclear. The CDR3 has 14 amino acids. The ends were cut back, 7 bases at V and 2 bases at J, with 15 bases in the middle. The CDR3 DNA follows: TGTGCCAGCATGACGATCCCCTCCACCTACGAGCAGTACTTC. It is translated as CASMTIPSTYEQYF.

The chain employs TRBV20-1 and TRBJ2-5; D may be TRBD2 (5 bases). TRBJ2-7 explains the end of the DNA better; the J call may be wrong. Germline CDR1 and CDR2: DFQATT and SNEGSKA (reference sequence). CDR3 length equals 12 residues. Here the CDR3 reads CSARWRAYEQYF. CDR3 nucleotides: TGCAGTGCTAGATGGCGGGCCTACGAGCAGTACTTC.

Ten or more counts support this clonotype. Here the CDR3 reads CASSRLNTGELFF. DNA for the CDR3: TGTGCCAGCAGTCGACTTAACACCGGGGAGCTGTTTTTT. This sequence joins TRBV6-6 and TRBJ2-2, with D unclear. V lost 5 bases, J lost 2 bases, and 6 bases lay in between. The length of the CDR3 is 13 residues. Germline V CDR1 and CDR2: MNHNY, SVGAGI (reference sequence).

The V gene is TRBV20-1, the J gene TRBJ2-3, with D possibly matching TRBD2 (5 bases). The CDR3 sequence is 15 residues long. CDR1 is DFQATT, CDR2 SNEGSKA, per germline (reference sequence). Trimming took 6 bases from V and 0 from J, leaving 16 bases between them. The CDR3 loop is CSANPLAGSTDTQYF. DNA for the CDR3: TGCAGTGCCAATCCCTTGGCGGGTAGCACAGATACGCAGTATTTT.

V gene TRBV20-1 combines with J gene TRBJ2-2; 8 bases line up with TRBD1. This CDR3 region has 14 residues. Germline-derived CDR1 and CDR2 are DFQATT and SNEGSKA (reference sequence). With 0 bases clipped from V and 8 bases from J, the junction kept 5 bases outside the gene matches. The CDR3, as DNA: TGCAGTGCTAGAGAGGGGCAGGGGGCGGGGGAGCTGTTTTTT. Its protein is CSAREGQGAGELFF.